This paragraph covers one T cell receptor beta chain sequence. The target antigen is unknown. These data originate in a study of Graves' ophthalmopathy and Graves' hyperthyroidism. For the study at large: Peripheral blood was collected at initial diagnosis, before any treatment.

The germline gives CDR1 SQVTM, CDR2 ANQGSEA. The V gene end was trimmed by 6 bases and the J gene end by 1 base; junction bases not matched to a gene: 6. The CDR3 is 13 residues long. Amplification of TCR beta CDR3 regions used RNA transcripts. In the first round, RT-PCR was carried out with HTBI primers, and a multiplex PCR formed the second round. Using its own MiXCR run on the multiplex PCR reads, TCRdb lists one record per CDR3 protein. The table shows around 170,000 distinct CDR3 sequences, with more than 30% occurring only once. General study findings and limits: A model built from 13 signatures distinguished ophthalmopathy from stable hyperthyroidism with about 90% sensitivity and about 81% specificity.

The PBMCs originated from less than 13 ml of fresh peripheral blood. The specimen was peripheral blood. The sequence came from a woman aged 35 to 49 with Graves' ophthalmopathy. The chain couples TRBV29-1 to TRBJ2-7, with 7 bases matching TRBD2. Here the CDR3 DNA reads TGCAGCGTGCTGGCGGGAGAGTCCTACGAGCAGTACTTC. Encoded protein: CSVLAGESYEQYF.